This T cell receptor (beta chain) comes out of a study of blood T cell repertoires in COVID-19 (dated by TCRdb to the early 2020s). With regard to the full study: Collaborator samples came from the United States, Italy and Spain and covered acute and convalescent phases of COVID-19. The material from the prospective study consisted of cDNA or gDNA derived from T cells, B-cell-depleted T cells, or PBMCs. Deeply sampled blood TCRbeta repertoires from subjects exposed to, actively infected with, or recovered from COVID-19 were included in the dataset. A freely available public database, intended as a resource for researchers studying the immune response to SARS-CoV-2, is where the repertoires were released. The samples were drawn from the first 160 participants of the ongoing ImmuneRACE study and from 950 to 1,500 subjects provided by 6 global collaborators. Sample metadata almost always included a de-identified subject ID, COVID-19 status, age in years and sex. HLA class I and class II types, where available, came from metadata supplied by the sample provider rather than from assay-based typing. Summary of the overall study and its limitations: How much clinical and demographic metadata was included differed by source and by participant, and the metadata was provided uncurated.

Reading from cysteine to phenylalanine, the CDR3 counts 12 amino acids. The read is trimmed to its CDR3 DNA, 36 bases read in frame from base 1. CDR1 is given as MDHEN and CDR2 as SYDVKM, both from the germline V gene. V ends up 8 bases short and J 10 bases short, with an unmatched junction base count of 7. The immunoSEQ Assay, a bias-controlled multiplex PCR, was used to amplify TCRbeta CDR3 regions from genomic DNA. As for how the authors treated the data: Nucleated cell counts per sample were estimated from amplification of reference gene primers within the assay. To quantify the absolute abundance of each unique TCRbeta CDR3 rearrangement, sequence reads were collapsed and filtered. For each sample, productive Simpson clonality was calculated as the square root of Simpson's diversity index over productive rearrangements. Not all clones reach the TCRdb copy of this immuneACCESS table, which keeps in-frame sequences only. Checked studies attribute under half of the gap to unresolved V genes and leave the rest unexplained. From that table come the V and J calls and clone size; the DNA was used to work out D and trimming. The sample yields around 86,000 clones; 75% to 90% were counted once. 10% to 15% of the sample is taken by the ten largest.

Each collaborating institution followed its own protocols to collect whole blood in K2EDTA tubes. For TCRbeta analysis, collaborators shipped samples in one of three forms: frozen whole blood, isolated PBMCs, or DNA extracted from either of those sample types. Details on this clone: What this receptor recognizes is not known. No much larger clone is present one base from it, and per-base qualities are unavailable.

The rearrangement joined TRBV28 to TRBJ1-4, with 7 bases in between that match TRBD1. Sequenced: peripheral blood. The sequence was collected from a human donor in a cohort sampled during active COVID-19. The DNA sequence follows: TGTGCCAGCGCAGGGGGGAGAGGAAAACTGTTTTTT. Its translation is CASAGGRGKLFF.